This TCR beta chain was sequenced during a study of blood T cell repertoires in COVID-19. About the study: The study drew acute and convalescent COVID-19 samples from the United States, Italy and Spain.

Produced via immunoSEQ multiplex PCR; TCRdb's table is partial and in-frame only. The table has tens of thousands of clones, roughly 80% seen once. The V gene lost 4 bases and the J gene lost 1 base, with 20 bases spanning the gap. The CDR3 totals 17 residues. Germline CDR1 SGHRS, CDR2 YFSETQ. The V call is TRBV5-1, the J call TRBJ1-2, with D perhaps TRBD1 (6 bases). The sequence came from a human donor in a cohort sampled during active COVID-19. The sequencing sample was made of peripheral blood. The CDR3, as DNA: TGCGCCAGCAGCCCCCATAGAAGGGCAGGGGATAACTATGGCTACACCTTC. Amino acid sequence: CASSPHRRAGDNYGYTF.